Listed below are T cell receptor beta chains from one sample, sequenced in a study of vaccination effects on CD4 cells after COVID-19. Antigen specificity for these receptors is unknown. Only in-frame clones appear in the TCRdb table, and some are missing; sequencing was by immunoSEQ multiplex PCR. The repertoire has over 65,000 clones, about 74% of them found once; the top ten carry roughly 2%. Sample: CD4+ T cells from PBMCs cultured without peptide, taken before COVID-19 vaccination. These receptors were collected from a human donor who received a COVID-19 vaccine. The CDR3 runs from the conserved cysteine through the conserved F or W. D genes are given only for firm matches. Rows give clone size only sometimes, using once, few, many, or a class for an expanded clone.

D	V	size	J	DNA	CDR3
-	TRBV4-1	-	TRBJ1-5	TGCGCCAGCAGCCAAGATGCGGGGGCGCGATTTTGGCAGCCCCAGCATTTT	CASSQDAGARFWQPQHF
-	TRBV5-1	-	TRBJ2-5	TGCGCCAGCAGCTTGGGACCCCCGGGACCACAAGAGACCCAGTACTTC	CASSLGPPGPQETQYF
TRBD1	TRBV18	-	TRBJ1-2	TGTGCCAGCTCACCCATACGACAGGGGGCGAACTATGGCTACACCTTC	CASSPIRQGANYGYTF
-	TRBV2	-	TRBJ2-1	TGTGCCAGCAGTGACAGGGACAATGAGCAGTTCTTC	CASSDRDNEQFF
-	TRBV6-1	-	TRBJ1-5	TGTGCCAGCAGTGAAAGGTTGGCAGGCGTTCAGCCCCAGCATTTT	CASSERLAGVQPQHF
-	TRBV28	-	TRBJ1-5	TGTGCCAGCACTCATCCGCAGAATAGCAATCAGCCCCAGCATTTT	CASTHPQNSNQPQHF
-	TRBV28	-	TRBJ1-4	TGTGCCAGCAGTCGAGGGGACACCAACGAAAAACTGTTTTTT	CASSRGDTNEKLFF
-	TRBV24-1	-	TRBJ2-5	TGTGCCACCAATGACCCCTCGGAGGGCCAAGAGACCCAGTACTTC	CATNDPSEGQETQYF
-	TRBV9	-	TRBJ2-5	TGTGCCAGCAGCGCCCCACTCCCTAGGGAGACCCAGTACTTC	CASSAPLPRETQYF
-	TRBV5-1	-	TRBJ2-1	TGCGCCAGCAGCTTGGTTGGAGACCTATCCTACAATGAGCAGTTCTTC	CASSLVGDLSYNEQFF
-	TRBV4-3	-	TRBJ2-1	TGCGCCAGCAGCCAGGCAGGGGTCAGTGAGCAGTTCTTC	CASSQAGVSEQFF
-	TRBV19	-	TRBJ2-1	TGTGCCAGTAAAGAGGGGGGAAGGGACAGCTACAATGAGCAGTTCTTC	CASKEGGRDSYNEQFF
TRBD1	TRBV27	-	TRBJ2-2	TGTGCCAGCAAGCCGGGACAGGGGGTCCGCACCGGGGAGCTGTTTTTT	CASKPGQGVRTGELFF
TRBD1	TRBV18	-	TRBJ1-4	TGTGCCAGCTCCGTTCAACAGGGGTCAACTAATGAAAAACTGTTTTTT	CASSVQQGSTNEKLFF
TRBD1	TRBV6-5	-	TRBJ2-3	TGTGCCAGCAAAAACAGGGGAGGCACAGATACGCAGTATTTT	CASKNRGGTDTQYF
-	TRBV5-6	-	TRBJ1-2	TGTGCCAGCAGCTTGGTGGGAGCTAACTATGGCTACACCTTC	CASSLVGANYGYTF
-	TRBV18	-	TRBJ1-1	TGTGCCAGCTCACCCCACCCAGGGCAGTATGCTGAAGCTTTCTTT	CASSPHPGQYAEAFF
-	TRBV7-9	few	TRBJ1-2	TGTGCCAGCAGCTTAGACGGCAATCTCCATGGCTACACCTTC	CASSLDGNLHGYTF
-	TRBV24-1	-	TRBJ2-5	TGTGCCACCAGTGATTTCGGCGGTAGCTACCAAGAGACCCAGTACTTC	CATSDFGGSYQETQYF
-	TRBV6-5	-	TRBJ1-2	TGTGCCAGCAGACGCCCGACAGGCTATGGCTACACCTTC	CASRRPTGYGYTF
-	TRBV30	-	TRBJ1-5	TGTGCCTGGAGTAAAGAAGGGTTAAGCAATCAGCCCCAGCATTTT	CAWSKEGLSNQPQHF
TRBD1	TRBV5-1	-	TRBJ2-3	TGCGCCAGCAGCCCGACAGGGACAGATACGCAGTATTTT	CASSPTGTDTQYF
-	TRBV5-1	-	TRBJ1-1	TGCGCCAGCAGCTTGGTTCGTATGAACACTGAAGCTTTCTTT	CASSLVRMNTEAFF
-	TRBV6-6	-	TRBJ1-4	TGTGCCAGCAGATCTCCGGGACAAACTAATGAAAAACTGTTTTTT	CASRSPGQTNEKLFF
-	TRBV7-2	once	TRBJ2-4	TGTGCCAGCAGCCCACAATCCGATCGGGACATTCAGTACTTC	CASSPQSDRDIQYF
-	TRBV7-3	-	TRBJ2-1	TGTGCCAGCAGCTTCCCAGGGGCGTACAATGAGCAGTTCTTC	CASSFPGAYNEQFF
-	TRBV28	-	TRBJ1-4	TGTGCCAGCAGTCCGCCGGGACTCCTTAATGAAAAACTGTTTTTT	CASSPPGLLNEKLFF
-	TRBV5-8	-	TRBJ1-1	TGTGCCAGCAGCCCGGGTCGGATGAACACTGAAGCTTTCTTT	CASSPGRMNTEAFF
TRBD2	TRBV5-1	-	TRBJ2-2	TGCGCCAGCAGCACTGGACTAGCGGGGGGCGGAAACACCGGGGAGCTGTTTTTT	CASSTGLAGGGNTGELFF
-	TRBV15	-	TRBJ2-5	TGTGCCACCAGCAGAGTGAGGGGCGAGACCCAGTACTTC	CATSRVRGETQYF
-	TRBV7-9	-	TRBJ2-3	TGTGCCAGCAGCTTAGAAGTGGGGTCGGATACGCAGTATTTT	CASSLEVGSDTQYF
-	TRBV9	-	TRBJ1-2	TGTGCCAGCAGCGTATCCGGGGACTATGGCTACACCTTC	CASSVSGDYGYTF
-	TRBV20-1	-	TRBJ2-2	TGCAGTGCTATTGAGGGACAAAAGAGGACCGGGGAGCTGTTTTTT	CSAIEGQKRTGELFF
TRBD1	TRBV6-6	-	TRBJ1-6	TGTGCCAGCCGGGACAGGGGTAATTCACCCCTCCACTTT	CASRDRGNSPLHF
-	TRBV27	-	TRBJ2-2	TGTGCCAGCAGATCCAGACAGCCAAACACCGGGGAGCTGTTTTTT	CASRSRQPNTGELFF
-	TRBV5-1	-	TRBJ2-6	TGCGCCAGCAGCCTGACAGGCACCTCTGGGGCCAACGTCCTGACTTTC	CASSLTGTSGANVLTF
-	TRBV29-1	few	TRBJ1-5	TGCAGCGTTGGGGAACAGGGATATCAGCCCCAGCATTTT	CSVGEQGYQPQHF
-	TRBV18	few	TRBJ1-1	TGTGCCAGCTCACCGACCTTGGGCCGCGCTGAAGCTTTCTTT	CASSPTLGRAEAFF
-	TRBV7-9	few	TRBJ1-2	TGTGCCAGCAGCCGGGGACGGGGGGATTTTGGGAATGGCTACACCTTC	CASSRGRGDFGNGYTF
-	TRBV6-5	-	TRBJ2-5	TGTGCCAGCAGGTACCCAGGGGTGTTAGAGACCCAGTACTTC	CASRYPGVLETQYF
-	TRBV2	-	TRBJ2-4	TGTGCCAGCATGACGCTAGGGCATCAGTACTTC	CASMTLGHQYF
TRBD2	TRBV7-2	-	TRBJ2-3	TGTGCCAGCAGCCGTTTTATTTCGATGAGCGGGGGGCGGACAGATACGCAGTATTTT	CASSRFISMSGGRTDTQYF
-	TRBV18	-	TRBJ2-5	TGTGCCAGCTCACCGGGACTGAATCAAGAGACCCAGTACTTC	CASSPGLNQETQYF
-	TRBV9	-	TRBJ1-1	TGTGCCAGCAGCAAAATGACCGGTAACACTGAAGCTTTCTTT	CASSKMTGNTEAFF
-	TRBV20-1	-	TRBJ1-4	TGCAGTGCTAGTCCAAGGGGGAATGAAAAACTGTTTTTT	CSASPRGNEKLFF
-	TRBV14	-	TRBJ2-4	TGTGCCAGCAGCCAAGAGTCTTTGTGGCCCGCCAAAAACATTCAGTACTTC	CASSQESLWPAKNIQYF
TRBD2	TRBV7-9	-	TRBJ2-5	TGTGCCAGCAGCCACCCCCGTAGCGGGGGGACAGAGACCCAGTACTTC	CASSHPRSGGTETQYF
-	TRBV5-1	-	TRBJ1-3	TGCGCCAGCAGCTTGGAAGGGTTGGGCATCCCTGGAAACACCATATATTTT	CASSLEGLGIPGNTIYF
TRBD1	TRBV7-2	-	TRBJ1-4	TGTGCCAGCAGCTCGGGGACAGGGTGGGGAAAACTGTTTTTT	CASSSGTGWGKLFF
-	TRBV9	few	TRBJ1-1	TGTGCCAGCAGCGTAGGGTCCGGCGGACGTTATTTCTTT	CASSVGSGGRYFF
-	TRBV5-1	-	TRBJ2-3	TGCGCCAGCTCTAGGACCTCTCCACCCCCAGATACGCAGTATTTT	CASSRTSPPPDTQYF
-	TRBV4-3	-	TRBJ1-2	TGCGCCAGCAGCCAACAAGGGGGGCCGGGGGCTAACTATGGCTACACCTTC	CASSQQGGPGANYGYTF
-	TRBV10-3	few	TRBJ2-2	TGTGCCATCAGTGACGATAACCAAGGGGGGAACACCGGGGAGCTGTTTTTT	CAISDDNQGGNTGELFF
-	TRBV19	-	TRBJ1-2	TGTGCCAGTCGCGATATTAACTATGGCTACACCTTC	CASRDINYGYTF
-	TRBV6-6	-	TRBJ1-2	TGTGCCAGCAGAGAGACCAAACCTGGCTATGGCTACACCTTC	CASRETKPGYGYTF
TRBD2	TRBV7-2	few	TRBJ2-3	TGTGCCAGCAGCTTAGAAGCGCGCGGGGGGCCTAGAGATACGCAGTATTTT	CASSLEARGGPRDTQYF
-	TRBV6-1	once	TRBJ2-2	TGTGCCAGCAGTGAATTTCAGGGCTGGACCGGGGAGCTGTTTTTT	CASSEFQGWTGELFF
TRBD2	TRBV4-1	-	TRBJ2-5	TGCGCCAGCAGCCAAGATGGTAGTTTCCTTGCGGGGGGGCAAGAGACCCAGTACTTC	CASSQDGSFLAGGQETQYF
-	TRBV19	few	TRBJ2-2	TGTGCCAGTAGTGGTAGACAGGTGAACACCGGGGAGCTGTTTTTT	CASSGRQVNTGELFF